These 14 T cell receptor beta chains were all obtained from the same sample, sequenced in a study of early T cells in non-severe SARS-CoV-2 infection. TCRdb used MiXCR to reprocess the 5' RACE reads, holding one entry per CDR3 protein. The data contain about 99,000 distinct CDR3 sequences, roughly 17% of them singletons. Sequencing was carried out using whole blood. These receptors were taken from an adult who was a healthcare worker with PCR-confirmed SARS-CoV-2 infection or an uninfected control (not recorded which).

The J gene is TRBJ2-3, the V gene TRBV29-1, with 8 bases identical to TRBD1. There are 13 residues in the CDR3. Germline V lookup: CDR1 SQVTM, CDR2 ANQGSEA. The trim removed 5 bases at V and 6 bases at J, leaving 7 bases unmatched. The CDR3 loop is CSVLGQGRDTQYF. The CDR3 DNA reads as TGCAGCGTTCTTGGACAGGGCAGGGATACGCAGTATTTT.

The chain couples TRBV7-6 to TRBJ2-1; 11 bases fit TRBD2. Germline assignment: CDR1 SGHVS and CDR2 FNYEAQ. The CDR3 is 16 residues long. The junction had 9 bases not matched to a gene; V was cut back by 1 base and J by 10 bases. DNA of the CDR3: TGTGCCAGCAGCTTAGGTGTAGCGGGGGGGCCGGACGAGCAGTTCTTC. This gives the protein CASSLGVAGGPDEQFF.

This clonotype was detected ten times or more. The gene calls are TRBV20-1 and TRBJ1-6; D may be TRBD1 (5 bases). Trimming removed 0 bases from V and 5 bases from J, with 14 bases in between. The CDR3 runs 16 residues. Germline V lookup: CDR1 DFQATT, CDR2 SNEGSKA (reference sequence). Written as DNA, the CDR3 is TGCAGTGCTAGAGAGGCGGGGGGTCCGGATAATTCACCCCTCCACTTT. This encodes CSAREAGGPDNSPLHF.

This clonotype has more than one count but fewer than ten. V and J are TRBV28 and TRBJ2-1, with a tentative D call TRBD2 (6 bases). Per the germline V gene, CDR1 is MDHEN and CDR2 is SYDVKM. CDR3 length equals 17 residues. The V gene lost 2 bases and the J gene lost 1 base, with 15 bases spanning the gap. DNA of the CDR3: TGTGCCAGCAGTTTAGCCGCGGGGCCCTTTTCCTACAATGAGCAGTTCTTC. Its translation is CASSLAAGPFSYNEQFF.

The table lists this clonotype with many counts. The V call is TRBV28, the J call TRBJ1-2; no clear D. The CDR3 totals 12 residues. Trimming shortened V by 3 bases and J by 2 bases, and 4 bases separated the two germline ends. The V gene's germline CDR1 is MDHEN and CDR2 SYDVKM. In DNA, the CDR3 is TGTGCCAGCAGTTTCCGGAACTATGGCTACACCTTC. Translation: CASSFRNYGYTF.

This clonotype was counted between two and nine times. The rearrangement joins TRBV10-2 to TRBJ2-1; 8 bases line up with TRBD1. V was clipped by 6 bases and J by 14 bases; unmatched bases: 12. Per germline, CDR1 WSHSY and CDR2 SAAADI. The CDR3 sequence is 13 residues long. In DNA form, the CDR3 reads TGCGCCAGCAGAACAACAGGGGGGACTGTGAAGTTCTTC. Its protein is CASRTTGGTVKFF.

The count of this clonotype is one. Likely a read error: the CDR3 ends without its conserved phenylalanine or tryptophan. The chain combines TRBV6-5 with TRBJ1-1; D uncertain. Germline V gene lookup returns CDR1 MNHEY and CDR2 SVGAGI. This CDR3 region has 12 residues. V was cut by 6 bases and J by 5 bases, with 10 bases left in between. The CDR3 bases are TGTGCCAGCAGAATACCCGGGACTGAAGCTTTCTAT. It yields the protein CASRIPGTEAFY.

Regarding this clonotype: The junction differs from germline at one of its ends, possibly a read error. This chain uses TRBV5-4 with TRBJ2-3, with TRBD2 matching 9 bases. Germline values: CDR1 SGHNT, CDR2 YYREEE (reference sequence). This CDR3 comprises 16 residues. The CDR3 here is CASSLESGGLTDTRYF. Written as DNA, the CDR3 is TGTGCCAGCAGCTTGGAGAGCGGGGGGTTGACAGATACGCGGTATTTT.

V gene TRBV29-1 combines with J gene TRBJ2-1; 7 bases are shared with TRBD1. Looked up from germline, CDR1 is SQVTM and CDR2 is ANQGSEA. The CDR3 runs to 13 residues. V gave up 8 bases and J gave up 9 bases; unmatched junction bases: 13. The CDR3 region is CSIVGQRSGEQFF. The CDR3 DNA reads TGCAGCATAGTGGGACAGAGGTCGGGTGAGCAGTTCTTC.

This clonotype was counted a few times. The chain employs TRBV12-5 and TRBJ1-6; D possibly corresponds to TRBD1 (5 bases). From germline, CDR1 is LGHNT and CDR2 FRNRAP. This CDR3 contains 18 residues. The V and J ends lost 3 bases and 5 bases respectively, with 20 bases between them. CDR3 in amino acids: CASGFRQSPRLHNSPLHF. For the CDR3, the DNA is TGTGCTAGTGGTTTCCGACAGTCCCCACGATTGCATAATTCACCCCTCCACTTT.

J is TRBJ2-7 and V is TRBV10-2; possibly TRBD1 for D (5 bases). V lost 6 bases, J lost 1 base, and 16 bases lay in between. The germline V gene encodes CDR1 WSHSY and CDR2 SAAADI. This CDR3 comprises 15 residues. The CDR3, as DNA: TGCGCCAGCAGCTTCGCAGGGTTGAGGTCCTACGAGCAGTACTTC. Amino acids: CASSFAGLRSYEQYF.

This clonotype was observed many times. The V and J genes are TRBV6-2 or TRBV6-3 and TRBJ2-1; TRBD2 is a possible D gene (5 bases). The CDR3 sequence is 17 residues long. Deletions cut 7 bases from V and 3 bases from J, with 22 bases between. CDR1 is MNHEY and CDR2 is SVGEGT in the germline V gene. The CDR3 DNA sequence: TGTGCCAGCACTGGGGTCCCTATGGCGGGTGTCTACAATGAGCAGTTCTTC. Translation gives CASTGVPMAGVYNEQFF.

The chain combines TRBV14 with TRBJ2-6; 9 nucleotides agree with TRBD1. The CDR3 runs to 18 residues. CDR1 is SGHDN and CDR2 is FVKESK in the germline V gene. V lost 5 bases and J lost 0; bases outside the gene matches: 8. CDR3: CASSSRDREASGANVLTF. The CDR3 region has the DNA TGTGCCAGCAGCTCTCGGGACAGGGAAGCCTCTGGGGCCAACGTCCTGACTTTC.

There are a few counts of this clonotype. V is TRBV4-2 and J is TRBJ2-7, with TRBD1 matching over 10 bases. V lost 5 bases, J lost 4 bases, and 5 bases stayed unmatched. The CDR3 has 14 residues. Germline V lookup: CDR1 LGHNA, CDR2 YNFKEQ. The DNA of the CDR3 is TGTGCCAGCAGCAAGGGACAGGGGATGTACGAGCAGTACTTC. Its translation: CASSKGQGMYEQYF.